This T cell receptor beta chain comes out of a study of cytomegalovirus exposure and HLA in healthy donors (dated by TCRdb to 2016 to 2017). As for the study more broadly: An earlier analysis of about 530 of the donors reported approximately 260 Gb of sequence data and 100 million to 120 million unique TCR beta sequences obtained from about 179 million T cells. About 300 gigabases of sequencing data and tens of millions of unique TCR sequences were included in an early release covering 500 to 750 HLA-typed donors. Of the approximately 400 genotyped donors, around 81% fell in the genetic ancestry cluster associated with self-reported Caucasian donors. The study was designed to test whether signatures of past pathogen exposure could be identified by cataloging public T cell receptors. The study profiled the T cell repertoires of under 850 subjects by immunosequencing and related them to cytomegalovirus serostatus. A separate validation cohort of 100 to 150 different subjects was used in addition to the roughly 640-subject first cohort. To predict cytomegalovirus infection status, the study brought together high-throughput TCR immunosequencing, statistical association of individual TCRs with disease status, and machine learning. A later analysis re-examined previously published TCR beta repertoires from around 670 donors and added high-resolution HLA genotyping to investigate patterns of TCR occurrence. Rather than drawing on any new phenotypic data, the later analysis identified candidate immune exposures from TCR beta sequences and the way those sequences occurred across donors. In an earlier analysis of 587 of the donors, high-throughput TCR beta sequencing was used to judge whether each TCR beta V gene segment behaved as functional or pseudogenic. Donor age, sex, ethnicity and CMV serostatus were compiled together with the repertoire data. A later genetic analysis took genome-wide SNP genotypes for about three fifths of the 666 donors and used that subset as a discovery cohort. Every discovery cohort repertoire had been produced on one sequencing platform. Class I and class II HLA loci were covered by the typing at four-digit resolution. Typing coverage differed by locus: A, B, C, DRB1 and DQB1 were typed in about 620-630 donors, DQA1 in approximately 520, DPA1 in 600 to 610, and DPB1 in around 490. A handful of DR-DQ haplotypes were handled as single units for association and clustering because linkage in the cohort was strong. On average, about 200,000 unique TCR beta nucleotide sequences were sequenced per donor among 350 to 400 genotyped donors of the cohort, with 15% to 20% of those sequences being non-productive. General findings and caveats noted by the study authors: The presence/absence analyses assumed that sequencing depth was roughly uniform across donors, and that assumption may not be true. Because some donors lacked HLA typing at each locus, the association tests relied only on the typed subset. The cohort was sequenced for TCR beta chains only, and without alpha or paired-chain data the features that could be detected were limited. In a later analysis, most CMV-associated TCR beta chains were found to appear HLA-restricted, with HLA associations seemingly driven largely by CMV exposure. Three of the identified cytomegalovirus-associated TCR beta chains were confirmed in vitro to be specific for cytomegalovirus antigens. In a later analysis, TCR association rates were found to vary across HLA loci, with the most associated TCRs seen for DRB1 alleles and the fewest for HLA-C alleles. In a later analysis, HLA-associated TCR beta chains were found to be more clonally expanded and to have lower generation probabilities than equally common non-associated chains. In a later genetic analysis, fewer N-insertions in productive TCRs were reported among donors in an Asian-associated ancestry cluster than the approximately 710-donor mean. A further reported finding was that TCR beta sequences accurately predicted the HLA-A and HLA-B alleles for most subjects in the first cohort. Because counts were too low, roughly 17 rarely observed V segments, including chromosome 9 orphons, were left out of the earlier analysis of approximately 580 of the donors. CMV serostatus was the only immune exposure information available for the cohort. It was suggested by the authors that the approach could potentially be generalized to other disease states and immunological phenotypes. Most TCR sequences were seen in very few donors, while some public TCRs were found in many individuals. A total of about 150 TCR beta chains were listed by the study as associated with cytomegalovirus. V-gene and J-gene trimming of TCR beta chains was associated with a missense DCLRE1C variant in a later genetic analysis, and the association was replicated in an independent cohort. The sequencing pipeline was judged likely to have produced a cluster of highly shared sequence variants as a technical artifact. In a later analysis, 16,951 TCR beta sequences were associated with specific HLA alleles at a false discovery rate of 0.05. Cytomegalovirus status was reported to be diagnosed by the classifier with high specificity and sensitivity in both the original and validation cohorts. Correlated functional status among segregating V segments might reflect linkage disequilibrium, but an unknown experimental factor could not be ruled out. Several of the top co-occurrence clusters appeared to be linked to parvovirus B19, influenza, CMV and Epstein-Barr virus, according to a later analysis. Strong co-occurrence of HLA alleles, especially DR and DQ, made assigning TCR associations to individual alleles difficult. Broadly in line with IMGT annotations, most TCR beta V segments showed up in productive rearrangements about 90% or about 30% of the time in an earlier analysis of under 700 of the donors. Because the 87-base-pair reads could not distinguish some IMGT-functional V segments, including TRBV6-2 and TRBV6-3, those segments were excluded.

A remark on this clone: The clone's antigen remains unknown. Base qualities are missing; no much larger clone stands one base away.

The germline V gene encodes CDR1 SGHAT and CDR2 FQNNGV. The CDR3 covers 16 residues, taking in both the cysteine and the phenylalanine. The sequence is cut down to CDR3 DNA, 48 bases in frame from base 1. V is clipped by 0 bases and J by 6 bases, and the sequence between their germline boundaries is 15 bases long. The cohort was made up of 666 healthy bone marrow donors. Cohort members were all nominally healthy when sampled, although unrecorded immune exposures were likely present. The donor was CMV seropositive and belonged to the group of 250 to 300 seropositive cohort members. A peripheral blood sample was provided by each donor, and peripheral blood mononuclear cells were used for TCR beta sequencing. The Qiagen DNeasy Blood Extraction Kit was used to extract genomic DNA from the blood cell samples. Libraries were built with the immunoSEQ multiplex PCR assay. For the multiplex PCR, a mixture combining 60 forward primers for TCR Vbeta segments and 13 reverse primers for TCR Jbeta segments was used. The CDR3 region of rearranged TCR beta genes was amplified from genomic DNA by a multiplex PCR assay. On the Illumina HiSeq System, the amplified TCR beta libraries were sequenced as 87-base-pair reads. Processing in the source paper ran as follows. Across the 670 or so repertoires, a later analysis counted 60 million to 90 million unique TCR beta chains, approximately 10 million of which were shared by at least two donors. Raw reads were error-corrected and collapsed into unique sequences with a nearest-neighbor algorithm that merged closely related sequences to remove PCR and sequencing errors. To assign V, D and J gene segments, CDR3 sequences were aligned to IMGT reference sequences. For a sequence to be retained, a match of at least six nucleotides was required to both a V gene segment and a J gene segment. Rearrangements were classified as productive when the CDR3 lacked stop codons and remained in frame with V and J, and all other rearrangements were classified as non-productive. CDR3 was defined according to IMGT convention as the region running from the second conserved V-encoded cysteine to the conserved J-encoded phenylalanine. The earlier analysis of 550 to 650 of the donors excluded any sequence lacking an unambiguous match to a single V gene segment. In an earlier analysis of several hundred of the donors, V segments were called functional above 56.7% productive rearrangements and were called segregating when the between-donor standard deviation exceeded 5%. To diagnose cytomegalovirus status from the catalog of TCR beta chain sequences, a statistical classification framework was built. In a later analysis, V and J genes were assigned by comparing TCR nucleotide sequences against IMGT/GENE-DB human TR gene sequences. Using the TCRdist pipeline, a later analysis assigned CDR3 sequences along with most-parsimonious VDJ recombination scenarios. In a later analysis, every TCR beta chain was defined by the combination of its CDR3 amino acid sequence and its V-gene family, and reads without a unique V-gene family were dropped. A later analysis removed 550 to 650 highly shared, low-generation-probability nucleotide sequences to deal with suspected cross-contamination and a sequencing artifact. For each public chain, a later analysis derived a clonal expansion index from normalized ranks of inferred template counts within each repertoire. In a later analysis, generation probabilities were computed using a VDJ recombination model fitted to out-of-frame rearrangements, and the results were checked against IGoR. A later analysis scored TCR-TCR, TCR-HLA and TCR-CMV co-occurrence with hypergeometric tests, applying a repertoire-size bias correction to TCR pairs. False discovery rates were estimated in a later analysis by permuting HLA or CMV assignments 20 times. A later analysis grouped co-occurring TCRs with DBSCAN, adding TCRdist sequence similarity when clustering within HLA-allele-positive subsets. For co-occurrence clustering, repertoires with fewer than 30,000 or more than 120,000 public chains were excluded, along with roughly 5 repertoires with anomalous nucleotide sharing. TCRdb's version of the immuneACCESS table is confined to in-frame rearrangements and falls short of the full clone set. An unresolved V gene accounts for under half of the shortfall where checked; the remainder is of unknown origin. The DNA gave D and trimming, while V, J and clone size come from that table. This sample has roughly 200,000 clones in its table, and around 80% of those were observed once. The ten largest clonotypes hold over 1.5% of the sample.

The V and J segments used are TRBV11-2 and TRBJ2-1, and the D gene may be TRBD2, 5 bases matching. The receptor was derived from a man in his forties in good health and CMV-seropositive. Sequenced: PBMCs. The CDR3 sequence is CASSLEVGLAANEQFF. The nucleotides are TGTGCCAGCAGCTTAGAGGTAGGGCTAGCCGCCAATGAGCAGTTCTTC.